This T cell receptor (beta chain) was sequenced in a study of blood T cell repertoires in COVID-19. Overall study: Researchers got acute and convalescent COVID-19 samples from the United States, Italy and Spain. The cDNA or gDNA used as material had been derived from T cells, B-cell-depleted T cells, or PBMCs.

The table came from immunoSEQ multiplex PCR; TCRdb's copy has only in-frame clones and leaves some out. The sample yields about 200,000 clones, roughly 80% seen once. This clone has only a few counts. The CDR3 has 16 amino acids. J lost 3 bases, V lost 0 bases, and 8 bases had no gene match. Looked up from germline, CDR1 is SGDLS and CDR2 is YYNGEE. The material sequenced was peripheral blood. The rearrangement links TRBV9 to TRBJ2-7, with TRBD1 matching over 8 bases. The receptor was isolated from a man in his sixties with COVID-19, enrolled during active disease. CDR3 amino acids: CASSVGGTGGHYEQYF. The CDR3 nucleotides read TGTGCCAGCAGCGTAGGCGGGACAGGTGGACACTACGAGCAGTACTTC.